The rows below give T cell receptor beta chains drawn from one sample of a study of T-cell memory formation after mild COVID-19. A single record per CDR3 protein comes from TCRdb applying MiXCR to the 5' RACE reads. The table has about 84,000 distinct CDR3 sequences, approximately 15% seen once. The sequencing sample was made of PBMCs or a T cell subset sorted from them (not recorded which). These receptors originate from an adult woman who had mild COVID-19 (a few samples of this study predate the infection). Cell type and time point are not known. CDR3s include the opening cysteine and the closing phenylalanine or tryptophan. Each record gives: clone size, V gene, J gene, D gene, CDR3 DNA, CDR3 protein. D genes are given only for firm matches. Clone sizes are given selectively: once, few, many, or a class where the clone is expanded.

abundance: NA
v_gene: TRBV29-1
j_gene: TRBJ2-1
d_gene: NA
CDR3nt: TGCAGCGTTGAACGGGGGTCCCTTTACAATGAGCAGTTCTTC
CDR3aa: CSVERGSLYNEQFF

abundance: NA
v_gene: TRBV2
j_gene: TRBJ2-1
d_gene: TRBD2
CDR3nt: TGTGCCAGCAAAGGCACGGGGGGGATATACAATGAGCAGTTCTTC
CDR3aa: CASKGTGGIYNEQFF

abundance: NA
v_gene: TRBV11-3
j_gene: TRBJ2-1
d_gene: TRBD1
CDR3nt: TGTGCCAGCAGCTTAGATGTGGGACAGGGGATCTACAATGAGCAGTTCTTC
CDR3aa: CASSLDVGQGIYNEQFF

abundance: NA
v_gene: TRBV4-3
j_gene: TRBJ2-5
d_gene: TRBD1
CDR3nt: TGCGCCAGCAGCCCTACCTCCGGACAGGGCGGCGAGACCCAGTACTTC
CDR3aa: CASSPTSGQGGETQYF

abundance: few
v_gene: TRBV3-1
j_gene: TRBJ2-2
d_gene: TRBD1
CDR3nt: TGTGCCAGCAGCCAAGAATCAGGGGGGACAGGCGACGGGGAGCTGTTTTTT
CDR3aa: CASSQESGGTGDGELFF

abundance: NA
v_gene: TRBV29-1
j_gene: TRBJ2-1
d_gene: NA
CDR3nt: TGCAGCGCTCAGGAGGGTGTTGGGAATGAGCAGTTCTTC
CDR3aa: CSAQEGVGNEQFF

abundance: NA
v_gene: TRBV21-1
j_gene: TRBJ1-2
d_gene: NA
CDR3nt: TGTGCCAGCAGCAAAAGTACGCAGCCGTATGGCTACACCTTC
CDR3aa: CASSKSTQPYGYTF

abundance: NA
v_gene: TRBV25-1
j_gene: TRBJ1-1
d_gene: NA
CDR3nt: TGTGCCAGCAGCTCGGGGGACACTGAAGCTTTCTTT
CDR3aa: CASSSGDTEAFF

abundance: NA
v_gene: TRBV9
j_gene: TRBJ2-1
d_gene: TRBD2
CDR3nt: TGTGCCAGCAGCGTACTAGCGGGGGGAGGAAATGAGCAGTTCTTC
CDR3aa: CASSVLAGGGNEQFF

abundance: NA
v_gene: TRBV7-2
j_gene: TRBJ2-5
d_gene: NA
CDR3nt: TGTGCCAGCAGCTTAGAGTTTACCCAGTACTTC
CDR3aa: CASSLEFTQYF